Listed here are 14 T cell receptor beta chains from one sample, sequenced in a study of T cell repertoires in cytomegalovirus infection (dated by TCRdb to the late 2010s). The sequencer listed for this sample is Illumina HiSeq 1500. TCRdb itself trimmed the public reads at Q25 with fastp, ran MiXCR and retained productive beta chains. Every entry covers one CDR3 protein and lists the most common genes and DNA from its rows. Present in this sample are about 920,000 distinct CDR3 sequences, around 32% of which were seen just once. The biggest ten clones account for over 11% of the sample. Their cognate antigens are unknown. Reading the label with the study, this specimen's treatment or condition is: in vitro stimulation with specific CMV peptide epitopes to enrich CMV-specific T cells. The starting material was cultured CD8+ T cells from PBMCs, obtained from culture after CMV antigen stimulation. These receptors originate from a human donor in good health (CMV status not recorded). Some clones in this sample may be carry-over from other donors' samples.

This chain joins TRBV27 and TRBJ2-5; the match to TRBD2 covers 10 bases. The length of the CDR3 is 17 residues. Germline CDR1 reads MNHEY; CDR2 reads SMNVEV (reference sequence). The V gene end was trimmed by 5 bases and the J gene end by 6 bases; junction bases not matched to a gene: 15. Written as DNA, the CDR3 is TGTGCCAGCAGTCCCGTGGCTAGCGGGGGACCCGGAAAGACCCAGTACTTC. It translates to CASSPVASGGPGKTQYF.

The chain carries TRBV7-9 and TRBJ2-7; TRBD1 matches at 8 bases. Germline-derived CDR1 and CDR2 are SEHNR and FQNEAQ (reference sequence). J lost 5 bases, V lost 5 bases, and 14 bases had no gene match. CDR3 length: 16 amino acids. The CDR3 coding sequence is TGTGCCAGCAGCGCCCGAAAAAGGACAGGGCTCCACGAGCAGTACTTC. Amino acids: CASSARKRTGLHEQYF.

Here the CDR3 DNA reads TGCGCCAGCAGCCAAGTCGAGACAGGACCCTACGAGCAGTACGTC. This sequence encodes CASSQVETGPYEQYV. This sequence joins TRBV4-3 and TRBJ2-7, with D possibly matching TRBD1 (6 bases). Per germline, CDR1 LGHNA and CDR2 YSLEER. V dropped 1 base and J dropped 2 bases, with 12 bases sitting between them. This CDR3 region has 15 residues.

The CDR3 reads CAGGDGSSYNSPLHF. CDR3 DNA sequence: TGTGCCGGGGGGGACGGAAGCTCCTATAATTCACCCCTCCACTTT. The chain carries TRBV19 and TRBJ1-6; D is possibly TRBD1 (5 bases). This CDR3 has 15 amino acids. Trimming pared 11 bases from V and 0 bases from J, leaving 14 bases between. Germline CDR1 LNHDA, CDR2 SQIVND (reference sequence).

This clonotype was observed many times. V and J are TRBV7-2 and TRBJ1-1; D gene uncertain. With 2 bases removed from V and 0 bases from J, the gap between germline ends came to 7 bases. Germline lookup yields CDR1 SGHTA and CDR2 FQGNSA. This CDR3 spans 14 amino acids. CDR3 in DNA: TGTGCCAGCAGCTTATTGAGGATGAACACTGAAGCTTTCTTT. Translation gives CASSLLRMNTEAFF.

The chain combines TRBV6-6 with TRBJ1-5; TRBD1 might be the D (6 bases). This CDR3 spans 13 amino acids. V was clipped by 5 bases and J by 5 bases, with 10 bases between them. Germline CDR1 MNHNY, CDR2 SVGAGI (reference sequence). CDR3 region: CASSRRGDQPQHF. The DNA for the CDR3 is TGTGCCAGCAGTAGGAGGGGGGATCAGCCCCAGCATTTT.

V is TRBV11-1 and J is TRBJ2-3; TRBD2 matches at 12 bases. Germline V CDR1 and CDR2: SGHAT, FQDESV (reference sequence). Trimming at V came to 5 bases and at J to 1 base, leaving 4 bases not matched to a gene. This CDR3 comprises 16 residues. CDR3 sequence (DNA): TGTGCCAGCAGCCATTGGACTAGCGGGGGCACAGATACGCAGTATTTT. The encoded protein is CASSHWTSGGTDTQYF.

This clonotype has a handful of counts. V usage is TRBV27 and J usage is TRBJ2-4; tentatively, D is TRBD1 or TRBD2 (5 bases each). With 0 bases removed from V and 2 bases from J, the gap between germline ends came to 11 bases. The CDR3 loop spans 16 amino acids. The V gene's germline CDR1 is MNHEY and CDR2 SMNVEV (reference sequence). DNA of the CDR3: TGTGCCAGCAGTTTATCACCAGGGACCACCAAAAACATTCAGTACTTC. It yields the protein CASSLSPGTTKNIQYF.

CDR3: CASSPTDRALNTEAFF. The CDR3 DNA reads as TGCGCCAGCAGCCCCACCGACAGGGCTCTGAACACTGAAGCTTTCTTT. The chain has TRBV5-1 and TRBJ1-1; 7 positions match TRBD1. J gave up 0 bases and V 4 bases, and 9 bases lay outside the gene matches. This CDR3 spans 16 amino acids. Germline CDR1 is SGHRS and CDR2 is YFSETQ.

J is TRBJ2-1 and V is TRBV7-9; TRBD2 aligns across 12 bases. The CDR3 sequence is 15 residues long. The V and J ends lost 3 bases and 8 bases, in that order; junction bases with no gene match: 5. Germline V gives CDR1 SEHNR, CDR2 FQNEAQ (reference sequence). CDR3 coding DNA: TGTGCCAGCAGCTTCCCTAGCGGGGGGGTCGATGAGCAGTTCTTC. Protein: CASSFPSGGVDEQFF.

This clonotype has more than one count but fewer than ten. V usage is TRBV7-9 and J usage is TRBJ2-5; tentatively, D is TRBD2 (5 bases). Germline V gene sequence: CDR1 SEHNR, CDR2 FQNEAQ (reference sequence). This CDR3 has 15 residues. Trimming cost V 5 bases and J 5 bases, with 18 bases left between them. In DNA, the CDR3 is TGTGCCAGCAGCCTACCGGGCCCCCGAGGGGAGACCCAGTACTTC. Its translation: CASSLPGPRGETQYF.

The chain recombines TRBV7-9 with TRBJ2-7; D might be TRBD1 (6 bases). The CDR3 has 13 residues. Between the trimmed V and J ends, which lost 4 bases and 4 bases, there was a span of 11 bases. CDR1 and CDR2 (germline): SEHNR, FQNEAQ (reference sequence). The CDR3 DNA reads as TGTGCCAGCAGCTCAGGGGTGGGATACGAGCAGTACGTC. It is translated as CASSSGVGYEQYV.

The genes are TRBV19 and TRBJ1-5; the D is unclear. There are 12 residues in the CDR3. The V end was cut by 1 base, the J end by 11 bases, with 9 bases between. The germline gives CDR1 LNHDA, CDR2 SQIVND (reference sequence). The CDR3 region has the DNA TGTGCCAGTAGTATAGGAGGCCTGTCCCAGCATTTT. Translated: CASSIGGLSQHF.

The chain is built from TRBV12-5 and TRBJ2-3, with D possibly being TRBD1 (6 bases). From germline, CDR1 is LGHNT and CDR2 FRNRAP. Trimming pared 10 bases from V and 2 bases from J, leaving 13 bases between. This CDR3 contains 13 residues. The CDR3 spells CANRGQHTDTQYF. In DNA, the CDR3 is TGTGCTAACCGGGGACAACACACAGATACGCAGTATTTT.